The 14 T cell receptor beta chains in this list originate from one sample, sequenced in a study of T-cell memory formation after mild COVID-19. TCRdb used MiXCR to reprocess the 5' RACE reads, holding one entry per CDR3 protein. This sample has roughly 380,000 distinct CDR3 sequences, with approximately 29% found just once. The sequencing input was PBMCs or a T cell subset sorted from them (not recorded which). Receptor source: an adult woman who had mild COVID-19 (a few samples of this study predate the infection). Cell type and time point are not known.

The chain joins TRBV29-1 to TRBJ2-7, with 7 bases matching TRBD1. The germline CDR1 and CDR2 sequences are SQVTM and ANQGSEA. The CDR3 length is 11 residues. Unmatched junction bases numbered 3, after V lost 6 bases and J lost 4 bases. CDR3 bases: TGCAGCGTCGTGACAGGGTACGAGCAGTACTTC. This encodes CSVVTGYEQYF.

The CDR3 sequence is CASNLGQGYNEQFF. DNA of the CDR3: TGTGCCAGCAACCTAGGACAGGGATACAATGAGCAGTTCTTC. The chain employs TRBV7-9 and TRBJ2-1, with 8 bases identical to TRBD1. Germline lookup yields CDR1 SEHNR and CDR2 FQNEAQ (reference sequence). The V segment lost 7 bases and the J segment 4 bases; nucleotides outside the gene matches: 6. The CDR3 has 14 amino acids.

This clonotype turned up a few times. The chain has TRBV5-1 and TRBJ1-2; TRBD1 matches at 8 bases. With 0 bases clipped from V and 8 bases from J, the junction kept 3 bases outside the gene matches. The CDR3 has 13 residues. Per germline, CDR1 SGHRS and CDR2 YFSETQ. As DNA, the CDR3 is TGCGCCAGCAGCTTGGCCCGGACAGGGGGCTACACCTTC. Its translation: CASSLARTGGYTF.

This clonotype was counted between two and nine times. CDR3 DNA sequence: TGCAGTGCCCCTACTAGGACCACAGATACGCAGTATTTT. It specifies CSAPTRTTDTQYF. The chain links TRBV20-1 to TRBJ2-3; D possibly corresponds to TRBD2 (5 bases). The CDR3 length is 13 residues. Germline V CDR1 and CDR2: DFQATT, SNEGSKA (reference sequence). V was clipped by 6 bases and J by 2 bases, with 12 bases between them.

The chain recombines TRBV5-1 with TRBJ1-6; 7 bases match TRBD1. The germline V gene encodes CDR1 SGHRS and CDR2 YFSETQ. The CDR3 contains 15 residues. J lost 6 bases, V lost 5 bases, and 8 bases had no gene match. The CDR3 region is CASRDYQGVNSPLHF. The CDR3 nucleotides read TGCGCCAGCAGGGATTATCAGGGGGTTAATTCACCCCTCCACTTT.

This clonotype was counted between two and nine times. The V call is TRBV10-2, the J call TRBJ2-1; 10 bases are shared with TRBD1. V lost 7 bases and J lost 8; bases outside the gene matches: 26. Germline V gene data show CDR1 as WSHSY and CDR2 as SAAADI. The CDR3 sequence is 20 residues long. The CDR3 loop is CASKKPGQGTAYPAGDEQFF. CDR3 coding DNA: TGCGCCAGCAAAAAGCCGGGACAGGGGACAGCATACCCCGCCGGGGATGAGCAGTTCTTC.

The CDR3 nucleotides are TGCGCCAGCAGCCAAGGACGCTTAGGGTTCTCCTACGAGCAGTACTTC. Amino acids: CASSQGRLGFSYEQYF. V usage is TRBV4-1 and J usage is TRBJ2-7; D ambiguous. V was trimmed by 1 base and J by 0 bases, leaving 13 bases between them. Germline V CDR1 and CDR2: MGHRA, YSYEKL. This CDR3 region has 16 residues.

This clonotype was seen a handful of times. This chain links TRBV18 with TRBJ2-7; 10 positions agree with TRBD2. The CDR3 contains 16 residues. CDR1 and CDR2 from the germline V gene are KGHSH and LQKENI. V was clipped by 2 bases and J by 0 bases; unmatched bases: 4. The CDR3, as DNA: TGTGCCAGCTCACCAACTAGCGGGACCCCCTCCTACGAGCAGTACTTC. This encodes CASSPTSGTPSYEQYF.

The chain employs TRBV7-8 and TRBJ2-7; 8 bases fit TRBD1. The CDR3 length is 15 residues. The germline V gene has CDR1 SGHVS and CDR2 FQNEAQ. The ends lost 4 bases at V and 2 bases at J; junction bases unmatched: 7. CDR3 amino acids: CASSSPGQVTYEQYF. DNA of the CDR3: TGTGCCAGCAGCTCCCCGGGACAGGTAACCTACGAGCAGTACTTC.

The V gene is TRBV24-1, the J gene TRBJ2-7; 9 nucleotides agree with TRBD1. Germline trimming cut 4 bases from V and 1 base from J; bases unmatched to any gene: 4. Germline V lookup: CDR1 KGHDR, CDR2 SFDVKD. CDR3 length: 15 residues. DNA of the CDR3: TGTGCCACCAGTGACGTCGGGACAGGGTCCTACGAGCAGTACTTC. Its protein is CATSDVGTGSYEQYF.

The V and J genes are TRBV7-6 and TRBJ2-2; D may be TRBD1 (6 bases). Germline V CDR1 and CDR2: SGHVS, FNYEAQ. The CDR3 runs 13 residues. Deletions cut 2 bases from V and 6 bases from J, with 7 bases between. The CDR3 DNA sequence: TGTGCCAGCAGCTTACCAGGGGCCGGGGAGCTGTTTTTT. Its protein product is CASSLPGAGELFF. Complete variable domain (other parts from reference TRBV7-6 and TRBJ2-2): GAGVSQSPRYKVTKRGQDVALRCDPISGHVSLYWYRQALGQGPEFLTYFNYEAQQDKSGLPNDRFSAERPEGSISTLTIQRTEQRDSAMYRCASSLPGAGELFFGEGSRLTVL.

Written as DNA, the CDR3 is TGTGCCAGCAGCTTCGGAGCGGGAGGGGGCATTCAGTACTTC. Protein product: CASSFGAGGGIQYF. V and J are TRBV7-2 and TRBJ2-4; 10 bases map to TRBD2. The CDR3 is 14 amino acids. Per the germline V gene, CDR1 is SGHTA and CDR2 is FQGNSA. The V segment lost 3 bases and the J segment 9 bases; nucleotides outside the gene matches: 5.

This clonotype was seen at least ten times. V and J are TRBV19 and TRBJ2-2; 7 bases align to TRBD1. Trimming removed 7 bases from V and 4 bases from J; junction bases left unmatched: 9. From germline, CDR1 is LNHDA and CDR2 SQIVND (reference sequence). The length of the CDR3 is 15 residues. CDR3 DNA: TGTGCCAGTATCCAACAGGGGCCGGGCACCGGGGAGCTGTTTTTT. Translating gives CASIQQGPGTGELFF.

This clonotype was counted between two and nine times. The chain carries TRBV12-3 or TRBV12-4 and TRBJ2-2; perhaps TRBD1 as D (7 bases). CDR3 length equals 18 residues. Trimming removed 4 bases from V and 3 bases from J, with 21 bases in between. CDR3 protein: CASSSSYRGQRDTGELFF. In DNA form, the CDR3 reads TGTGCCAGCAGTTCCTCATATCGGGGACAGCGGGACACCGGGGAGCTGTTTTTT.